This T cell receptor beta chain was found in a study of response to subunit inactivated influenza vaccine. Broader study findings: The authors proposed limited new T cell recruitment per seasonal influenza vaccination.

This clonotype was seen ten or more times. Its specificity is unknown. The CDR3 totals 12 residues. The germline V gene encodes CDR1 LNHDA and CDR2 SQIVND (reference sequence). V trimming: 9 bases; J trimming: 3 bases; junction bases outside the gene matches: 2. Each CDR3 protein gets one entry after TCRdb re-called the RT-PCR reads with MiXCR. The table shows 250,000 to 350,000 distinct CDR3 sequences, with approximately 20% occurring only once. V is TRBV19 and J is TRBJ1-1; 9 bases align to TRBD1. The clonotype originates from a man between 50 and 70 years old who received an inactivated influenza vaccine. This material consisted of PBMCs from blood, taken about 20 months after vaccination. The CDR3 DNA follows: TGTGCCAGCCGGGACAGGGACACTGAAGCTTTCTTT. Its protein product is CASRDRDTEAFF.